The rows below give T cell receptor beta chains drawn from one sample of a study of spatial heterogeneity in lung cancer. TCRdb fed the 5' RACE reads into MiXCR, producing one record per CDR3 protein. The sample has approximately 70,000 distinct CDR3 sequences; roughly 9% are singletons. The sample was PBMCs, taken at follow-up. Receptors originate from a female donor with early-stage non-small cell lung cancer. CDR3s include the opening cysteine and the closing phenylalanine or tryptophan. Fields, in order: V gene, CDR3 length, D gene, J gene, clone size, CDR3 DNA, CDR3 protein. A D gene is named only where the DNA matches it firmly. Clone size, where shown, is once, few, many, or a class for clones that have expanded.

v_gene: TRBV29-1
len: 14
d_gene: TRBD2
j_gene: TRBJ2-1
abundance: many
CDR3nt: TGCAGCGTTGAAGCGAGCGGGAGGGAAAATGAGCAGTTCTTC
CDR3aa: CSVEASGRENEQFF

v_gene: TRBV7-2
len: 13
d_gene: -
j_gene: TRBJ2-5
abundance: few
CDR3nt: TGTGCCAGCAAGAGACCGTACCAAGAGACCCAGTACTTC
CDR3aa: CASKRPYQETQYF

v_gene: TRBV19
len: 13
d_gene: TRBD1
j_gene: TRBJ1-2
abundance: many
CDR3nt: TGTGTCAGACAGGGGGCGCCTAACTATGGCTACACCTTC
CDR3aa: CVRQGAPNYGYTF

v_gene: TRBV28
len: 15
d_gene: -
j_gene: TRBJ2-5
abundance: few
CDR3nt: TGTGCCAGCAGTTCACAGGAGGGAAGGCAAGAGACCCAGTACTTC
CDR3aa: CASSSQEGRQETQYF

v_gene: TRBV3-1
len: 15
d_gene: TRBD2
j_gene: TRBJ2-1
abundance: many
CDR3nt: TGTGCCAGCAGCCAAGGAGGGAGGGGATACAATGAGCAGTTCTTC
CDR3aa: CASSQGGRGYNEQFF

v_gene: TRBV11-2
len: 17
d_gene: TRBD2
j_gene: TRBJ2-7
abundance: many
CDR3nt: TGTGCCAGCAGCCTTAGGTGGCTAGCGGTCCGTTCCTACGAGCAGTACTTC
CDR3aa: CASSLRWLAVRSYEQYF

v_gene: TRBV7-2
len: 14
d_gene: -
j_gene: TRBJ2-2
abundance: -
CDR3nt: TGTGCCAGCAGCCTTACTAGGAACACCGGGGAGCTGTTTTTT
CDR3aa: CASSLTRNTGELFF

v_gene: TRBV6-6
len: 17
d_gene: TRBD2
j_gene: TRBJ2-2
abundance: many
CDR3nt: TGTGCCAGCGAGACTAGCGGGAGGGCCTTTGCCACCGGGGAGCTGTTTTTT
CDR3aa: CASETSGRAFATGELFF

v_gene: TRBV7-9
len: 15
d_gene: TRBD2
j_gene: TRBJ2-1
abundance: -
CDR3nt: TGTGCCAGCGGGTTAAAGCGGGAGAGGAACAATGAGCAGTTCTTC
CDR3aa: CASGLKRERNNEQFF

v_gene: TRBV6-6
len: 15
d_gene: TRBD2
j_gene: TRBJ2-3
abundance: -
CDR3nt: TGTGCCAGCAGCCCCGATTCAGCGGGAACAGATACGCAGTATTTT
CDR3aa: CASSPDSAGTDTQYF

v_gene: TRBV6-5
len: 15
d_gene: TRBD1
j_gene: TRBJ2-2
abundance: many
CDR3nt: TGTGCCAGCACTCGCCGACAGGGAAACACCGGGGAGCTGTTTTTT
CDR3aa: CASTRRQGNTGELFF

v_gene: TRBV24-1
len: 12
d_gene: -
j_gene: TRBJ2-5
abundance: medium-sized
CDR3nt: TGTGCCACCAGTGAAACGGGGTCGGCCCAGTACTTC
CDR3aa: CATSETGSAQYF

v_gene: TRBV24-1
len: 13
d_gene: -
j_gene: TRBJ2-2
abundance: few
CDR3nt: TGTGCCACCGGACCGACAGGAGGCGGGGAGCTGTTTTTT
CDR3aa: CATGPTGGGELFF

v_gene: TRBV9
len: 15
d_gene: -
j_gene: TRBJ1-6
abundance: -
CDR3nt: TGTGCCAGCAGCGTAGTTGCAGGGGAGAATTCACCCCTCCACTTT
CDR3aa: CASSVVAGENSPLHF

v_gene: TRBV10-3
len: 13
d_gene: -
j_gene: TRBJ2-2
abundance: -
CDR3nt: TGTGCCATATCCGACACCTTACACGGGGAGCTGTTTTTT
CDR3aa: CAISDTLHGELFF

v_gene: TRBV20-1
len: 14
d_gene: TRBD2
j_gene: TRBJ2-7
abundance: -
CDR3nt: TGCAGTGCTAGGGCGGGGGGCGCCCACTACGAGCAGTACTTC
CDR3aa: CSARAGGAHYEQYF

v_gene: TRBV7-9
len: 14
d_gene: TRBD1
j_gene: TRBJ2-7
abundance: many
CDR3nt: TGTGCCAGCAGCTTAGGGACAGGGCTGTACGAGCAGTACTTC
CDR3aa: CASSLGTGLYEQYF

v_gene: TRBV28
len: 14
d_gene: -
j_gene: TRBJ1-1
abundance: many
CDR3nt: TGTGCCAGCAGTTTATCCAACCCCAAGGACGAAGCTTTCTTT
CDR3aa: CASSLSNPKDEAFF

v_gene: TRBV6-2/TRBV6-3
len: 15
d_gene: TRBD1
j_gene: TRBJ2-1
abundance: -
CDR3nt: TGTGCCAGCAGAGATGGGACAGCCTCCTACAATGAGCAGTTCTTC
CDR3aa: CASRDGTASYNEQFF

v_gene: TRBV10-3
len: 13
d_gene: -
j_gene: TRBJ2-3
abundance: many
CDR3nt: TGTGCCATCAGTGGGAGGTTGACAGATACGCAGTATTTT
CDR3aa: CAISGRLTDTQYF

v_gene: TRBV19
len: 13
d_gene: -
j_gene: TRBJ1-1
abundance: few
CDR3nt: TGTGCCAGTAGGTTTGACAGGAACACTGAAGCTTTCTTT
CDR3aa: CASRFDRNTEAFF

v_gene: TRBV5-1
len: 14
d_gene: -
j_gene: TRBJ2-7
abundance: -
CDR3nt: TGCGCCAGCAGCCCCGACAAGGGATCCTACGAGCAGTACTTC
CDR3aa: CASSPDKGSYEQYF

v_gene: TRBV12-3/TRBV12-4
len: 14
d_gene: TRBD2
j_gene: TRBJ2-1
abundance: many
CDR3nt: TGTGCCAGCAGCCCTAGCGGGAGGGCGGATGAGCAGTTCTTC
CDR3aa: CASSPSGRADEQFF

v_gene: TRBV19
len: 14
d_gene: -
j_gene: TRBJ2-5
abundance: many
CDR3nt: TGTGCCAGTAGTTGGGGGGCGTACAGGGAGACCCAGTACTTC
CDR3aa: CASSWGAYRETQYF

v_gene: TRBV20-1
len: 13
d_gene: TRBD1
j_gene: TRBJ2-3
abundance: many
CDR3nt: TGCAGCTTTGCCGGGACAGACACAGATACGCAGTATTTT
CDR3aa: CSFAGTDTDTQYF

v_gene: TRBV7-9
len: 12
d_gene: -
j_gene: TRBJ2-1
abundance: few
CDR3nt: TGTGCCAGCAGCTTATCTAAAAATGAGCAGTTCTTC
CDR3aa: CASSLSKNEQFF